The 15 T cell receptor beta chains listed next were all sequenced from one sample in a study of molecular identifiers for immune sequencing clone quantification (dated by TCRdb to the late 2010s). To prepare the library, PCR was applied. Sequencing used an Illumina MiSeq. Using fastp at Q25 and MiXCR, TCRdb reprocessed the public reads and kept productive beta chains. Each CDR3 protein appears once, grouped with its most common genes and DNA. Within this sample are about 19,000 distinct CDR3 sequences, with under 25% of them counted one time only. The ten top clones hold approximately 6.4% of the sample. Sequencing was performed on naive CD8+ T cells from blood, with Jurkat cell RNA spiked in. The cell subset or site label on this specimen signifies: FACS-sorted CD8+CD4-CCR7+CD45RA+ naive T cells. The receptors originated from a human donor in good health. Some libraries in this study had Jurkat cell RNA spiked in.

Within the sample, this clonotype is medium-sized (0.01 to 0.1%). The CDR3 region is CASSQERRAADTQYF. Here the CDR3 DNA reads TGCGCCAGCAGCCAAGAAAGGAGGGCGGCAGATACGCAGTATTTT. J is TRBJ2-3 and V is TRBV4-1; tentatively, D is TRBD2 (6 bases). Trimming took 0 bases from V and 4 from J, leaving 11 bases between them. The CDR3 spans 15 residues. The germline CDR1 and CDR2 sequences are MGHRA and YSYEKL.

This clonotype showed up many times. In nucleotides, the CDR3 is TGTGCCAGCAGTTATTCAGTCCGGGGCGCTGAAGCTTTCTTT. It translates to CASSYSVRGAEAFF. The genes are TRBV6-5 and TRBJ1-1; the D gene is possibly TRBD1 (5 bases). The CDR3 is 14 residues long. Germline-derived CDR1 and CDR2 are MNHEY and SVGAGI. Trimming took 3 bases from V and 6 from J, leaving 14 bases between them.

This clonotype was counted at least ten times. The gene calls are TRBV24-1 and TRBJ2-2; no clear D gene. Looked up from germline, CDR1 is KGHDR and CDR2 is SFDVKD. With 5 bases removed from V and 5 bases from J, the gap between germline ends came to 11 bases. This CDR3 has 14 amino acids. CDR3 in DNA: TGTGCCACCAGTGGACGCCGGGTGACCGGGGAGCTGTTTTTT. Encoded protein: CATSGRRVTGELFF.

Relative to its sample, this clonotype is medium-sized. The genes are TRBV7-9 and TRBJ2-5, with D tentatively TRBD1 (6 bases). This CDR3 spans 15 amino acids. Germline-derived CDR1 and CDR2 are SEHNR and FQNEAQ (reference sequence). V lost 0 bases and J lost 2, with 10 bases in between. CDR3 coding DNA: TGTGCCAGCAGCTTAGCGTGGGACACGCAAGAGACCCAGTACTTC. Protein sequence: CASSLAWDTQETQYF.

The chain couples TRBV20-1 to TRBJ1-5; unclear D gene. This CDR3 has 13 residues. Per the germline V gene, CDR1 is DFQATT and CDR2 is SNEGSKA (reference sequence). V lost 6 bases to trimming and J lost 3 bases, with 12 bases between them. The CDR3, as DNA: TGCAGTGCGGGCGGGGTGGACAATCAGCCCCAGCATTTT. It codes for CSAGGVDNQPQHF.

At least ten counts were recorded for this clonotype. The chain employs TRBV24-1 and TRBJ2-3, with a possible D match to TRBD2 (5 bases). V was pared by 2 bases and J by 2 bases, with 19 bases between. The CDR3 totals 18 residues. Per germline, CDR1 KGHDR and CDR2 SFDVKD. The CDR3, as DNA: TGTGCCACCAGTGATTCGGGTTCTAAGCGGTTCATCACAGATACGCAGTATTTT. It translates to CATSDSGSKRFITDTQYF.

V usage is TRBV7-9 and J usage is TRBJ2-1, with TRBD2 identical over 12 bases. V was clipped by 8 bases and J by 8 bases; unmatched bases: 16. Looked up from germline, CDR1 is SEHNR and CDR2 is FQNEAQ (reference sequence). The CDR3 is made up of 17 amino acids. Written as DNA, the CDR3 is TGTGCCAGCGGCTCAGACCCCACTAGCGGGAGGTACGATGAGCAGTTCTTC. The encoded protein is CASGSDPTSGRYDEQFF.

This clonotype was seen many times. The rearrangement joins TRBV6-5 to TRBJ2-6, with 7 bases identical to TRBD1. This CDR3 spans 14 amino acids. V gave up 7 bases and J gave up 2 bases; unmatched junction bases: 2. In germline, CDR1 is MNHEY, CDR2 SVGAGI. The CDR3 region has the DNA TGTGCCAGCAAACAGGGGCCTGGGGCCAACGTCCTGACTTTC. Its protein product is CASKQGPGANVLTF.

This clonotype has at least ten counts. The chain combines TRBV10-3 with TRBJ1-1; D gene uncertain. This CDR3 has 14 residues. V was clipped by 3 bases and J by 3 bases, with 11 bases between them. Germline values: CDR1 ENHRY, CDR2 SYGVKD. CDR3 nucleotide sequence: TGTGCCATCAGTGATCGGGATGAAGACACTGAAGCTTTCTTT. Its protein is CAISDRDEDTEAFF.

Of note for this clonotype: This could be a read error, since a much larger clone is one nucleotide away. This rearrangement joins TRBV4-3 to TRBJ1-5; 8 bases match TRBD1. The CDR3 length is 14 residues. Trimming took 3 bases from V and 6 from J; bases not matched to a gene: 4. Germline values: CDR1 LGHNA, CDR2 YSLEER. CDR3 in amino acids: CASSHDRGSQPQHF. For the CDR3, the DNA is TGCGCCAGCAGCCATGACAGGGGCAGTCAGCCCCAGCATTTT.

Relative to its sample, this clonotype is medium-sized. This chain uses TRBV7-3 with TRBJ2-7; no firm D call. Germline lookup yields CDR1 SGHTA and CDR2 FQGTGA. The CDR3 covers 14 residues. Trimming stripped 1 base from V and 7 bases from J, with 14 bases between. The DNA of the CDR3 is TGTGCCAGCAGCTTAAGGGTCATTCATGGAGAGCAGTACTTC. Translated: CASSLRVIHGEQYF.

The V call is TRBV4-1, the J call TRBJ1-6; D gene uncertain. Trimming took off 0 bases at V and 5 bases at J, with 8 bases between the two ends. Germline CDR1 is MGHRA and CDR2 is YSYEKL. This CDR3 region has 15 residues. The CDR3 DNA follows: TGCGCCAGCAGCCAAGAGGCACAAAATAATTCACCCCTCCACTTT. It translates to CASSQEAQNNSPLHF.

There are a few counts of this clonotype. J is TRBJ2-1 and V is TRBV9; the D is unclear. V was cut by 1 base and J by 4 bases, with 18 bases left in between. The CDR3 consists of 17 residues. The germline CDR1 and CDR2 sequences are SGDLS and YYNGEE. CDR3 protein: CASSVTPKQISYNEQFF. DNA for the CDR3: TGTGCCAGCAGCGTAACTCCGAAACAGATAAGTTACAATGAGCAGTTCTTC.

At least ten counts were recorded for this clonotype. Mismatch with germline at one junction end may stem from a read error. The CDR3 spells CASSLQGVPSHEQYF. In DNA form, the CDR3 reads TGTGCCAGCAGTTTACAGGGGGTCCCCTCCCACGAGCAGTACTTC. This chain uses TRBV27 with TRBJ2-7; 7 bases are a match to TRBD1. The V gene's germline CDR1 is MNHEY and CDR2 SMNVEV (reference sequence). CDR3 length equals 15 residues.

The V call is TRBV28, the J call TRBJ2-1; 8 bases align to TRBD2. The CDR3 extends over 16 amino acids. Unmatched junction bases numbered 4, after V lost 2 bases and J lost 1 base. CDR1 is MDHEN and CDR2 is SYDVKM in the germline V gene. The CDR3 loop is CASSLLASGSYNEQFF. Here the CDR3 DNA reads TGTGCCAGCAGTTTACTCGCTAGCGGGTCCTACAATGAGCAGTTCTTC. The full variable domain, in which reference TRBV28 and TRBJ2-1 provide the parts outside the CDR3, is DVKVTQSSRYLVKRTGEKVFLECVQDMDHENMFWYRQDPGLGLRLIYFSYDVKMKEKGDIPEGYSVSREKKERFSLILESASTNQTSMYLCASSLLASGSYNEQFFGPGTRLTVL.